This T cell receptor (beta chain) was captured by sequencing in a study of T cell responses to AZD1222 COVID-19 vaccine. Study-wide results and caveats: Baseline seropositives among AZD1222 recipients totaled only 6 or 7. Reportedly, nearly half of unique spike TCRs recognized epitopes outside B.1.351/B.1.1.7 mutations. Distributed over spike, vaccine-associated CD4 TCRs predominated at 160-218 and 743-854. Repertoire sampling happened only post peak T cell response.

Generated by immunoSEQ multiplex PCR, the TCRdb table keeps only in-frame clones and is missing some. Of some 110,000 clones listed, about 85% were seen once; the top ten hold just under 4.5%. As regards this clone: What it recognizes is unknown.

The TCR was taken from an adult who received the AZD1222 COVID-19 vaccine. The sequenced sample was peripheral blood, obtained 28 days after the second AZD1222 dose.

As DNA, the CDR3 is TGCGCCAGCACTCGAGGCCCAGGGGACACTGAAGCTTTCTTT. It is translated as CASTRGPGDTEAFF. The rearrangement uses TRBV5-1 and TRBJ1-1, with TRBD1 as a possible D gene (6 bases). Germline V gives CDR1 SGHRS, CDR2 YFSETQ. Trimming removed 6 bases from V and 3 bases from J, with 15 bases in between. The CDR3 is 14 amino acids. Full variable domain (outside the CDR3, taken from reference TRBV5-1 and TRBJ1-1): KAGVTQTPRYLIKTRGQQVTLSCSPISGHRSVSWYQQTPGQGLQFLFEYFSETQRNKGNFPGRFSGRQFSNSRSEMNVSTLELGDSALYLCASTRGPGDTEAFFGQGTRLTVV.